Given below is one TCR beta chain in context. This record comes from a study of patients and donors after allogeneic stem cell transplantation. TCRdb redid the calling of the RT-PCR reads with MiXCR, one entry per CDR3 protein. The sample carries around 150,000 distinct CDR3 sequences, over 30% recorded once. In germline, CDR1 is SGHRS, CDR2 YFSETQ. The CDR3 runs 9 residues. With 0 bases removed from V and 10 bases from J, the gap between germline ends came to 0 bases. Specimen: blood, either unsorted or a sorted T cell fraction (not recorded which). This receptor was obtained from a human donor who was either an allogeneic HSCT recipient or a stem cell or donor lymphocyte infusion donor (not recorded which). It is not recorded whose cells these are; they may come from a transplant donor. J is TRBJ2-3 and V is TRBV5-1; D unresolved. CDR3 coding DNA: TGCGCCAGCAGCTTGGCGCAGTATTTT. It translates to CASSLAQYF.